This T cell receptor beta chain was sequenced for a study of preoperative IRX-2 immunotherapy in early breast cancer. Treatment reported: preoperative locoregional IRX-2 cytokine immunotherapy. Preoperative locoregional IRX-2 cytokine immunotherapy was tested in the phase Ib source study. Germline V gene data show CDR1 as WSHSY and CDR2 as SAAADI. Germline trimming cut 5 bases from V and 4 bases from J; bases unmatched to any gene: 6. CDR3 length: 15 amino acids. Some clones are missing from TCRdb's copy, which holds only in-frame ones; the method was immunoSEQ multiplex PCR. The data contain under 20,000 clones, 85% of them singletons.

This receptor was obtained from a human donor with breast cancer. Sequenced material: lymph node tissue, taken after IRX-2 immunotherapy. The gene calls are TRBV10-2 and TRBJ2-2; TRBD1 matches at 8 bases. The CDR3 spells CASSRQGLATGELFF. As DNA, the CDR3 is TGCGCCAGCAGTCGACAGGGGTTGGCCACCGGGGAGCTGTTTTTT.